Presented here are 25 T cell receptor beta chains from one specimen sequenced in a study of beta chain features in type 1 diabetes. The investigators reverse transcribed all of the isolated RNA, so they sequenced expressed TCRB transcripts. Clones were sequenced by immunoSEQ multiplex PCR, and TCRdb holds only the in-frame ones, with some missing. This sample has about 360,000 clones, with over 10% found just once. The sequenced sample was naive CD4+ T cells from blood. The origin of the receptors is a man between 18 and 35 years old in good health.

The chain links TRBV7-2 to TRBJ2-7; 9 bases line up with TRBD2. The CDR3 totals 15 residues. In germline, CDR1 is SGHTA, CDR2 FQGNSA. Trimming cost V 5 bases and J 5 bases; bases outside gene matches: 10. Here the CDR3 DNA reads TGTGCCAGCAGCCTTCGGGCGGGGGGGAGCGACGAGCAGTACTTC. As protein: CASSLRAGGSDEQYF.

Only a few counts were recorded for this clone. The gene calls are TRBV12-5 and TRBJ1-1; possibly TRBD1 for D (5 bases). The V gene lost 6 bases and the J gene lost 5 bases, with 13 bases spanning the gap. Per germline, CDR1 LGHNT and CDR2 FRNRAP. The CDR3 spans 13 residues. The CDR3 here is CASGSDRGTEAFF. The CDR3 nucleotides are TGTGCTAGTGGCTCCGACCGGGGGACTGAAGCTTTCTTT.

This clone occurred a few times. Other DNA sequences in this sample translate to the same CDR3. This sequence joins TRBV9 and TRBJ2-5; 7 nucleotides match TRBD1. V gave up 4 bases and J gave up 4 bases; unmatched junction bases: 4. From germline, CDR1 is SGDLS and CDR2 YYNGEE. The CDR3 spans 13 residues. CDR3 DNA: TGTGCCAGCAGCCCCAACAGGGGAGAGACCCAGTACTTC. It specifies CASSPNRGETQYF.

This chain joins TRBV4-2 and TRBJ2-1, with TRBD1 identical over 10 bases. J gave up 9 bases and V 5 bases, and 10 bases lay outside the gene matches. There are 15 residues in the CDR3. Germline V CDR1 and CDR2: LGHNA, YNFKEQ. Here the CDR3 reads CASSFGTGVFTEQFF. In nucleotides, the CDR3 is TGTGCCAGCAGCTTCGGGACAGGGGTATTCACTGAGCAGTTCTTC.

This clone was counted between two and nine times. The V call is TRBV6-1, the J call TRBJ1-5; TRBD1 matches at 11 bases. The germline gives CDR1 MNHNS, CDR2 SASEGT. V was clipped by 2 bases and J by 6 bases; unmatched bases: 3. This CDR3 spans 15 amino acids. The CDR3 loop reads CASSELDRGPQPQHF. The DNA of the CDR3 is TGTGCCAGCAGTGAACTGGACAGGGGGCCTCAGCCCCAGCATTTT.

In DNA form, the CDR3 reads TGTGCCAGCAGCTTGAGCGGGGGGGCCGGTGAGCAGTTCTTC. It specifies CASSLSGGAGEQFF. The V and J genes are TRBV7-9 and TRBJ2-1; TRBD2 matches 10 bases. This CDR3 has 14 residues. V lost 3 bases and J lost 9; bases outside the gene matches: 5. Germline CDR1 reads SEHNR; CDR2 reads FQNEAQ (reference sequence).

The chain recombines TRBV7-2 with TRBJ2-5, with 8 nucleotides matching TRBD2. Germline CDR1 reads SGHTA; CDR2 reads FQGNSA. The CDR3 has 17 amino acids. The V gene end was trimmed by 0 bases and the J gene end by 11 bases; junction bases not matched to a gene: 17. In DNA, the CDR3 is TGTGCCAGCAGCTTAGCGGGAACGGGAGGGCCGCGTGAAGAGCAGTACTTC. This encodes CASSLAGTGGPREEQYF.

In this sample, this clone turned up a few times. The gene calls are TRBV19 and TRBJ2-7; 7 bases map to TRBD1. The germline V gene has CDR1 LNHDA and CDR2 SQIVND (reference sequence). V gave up 5 bases and J gave up 2 bases; unmatched junction bases: 12. This CDR3 is 16 amino acids long. In DNA, the CDR3 is TGTGCCAGTAGTCCACGTATGGGACAGCAAGCCTACGAGCAGTACTTC. It codes for CASSPRMGQQAYEQYF.

The chain uses TRBV28 and TRBJ2-7, with D perhaps matching TRBD1 (6 bases). Germline V gene lookup returns CDR1 MDHEN and CDR2 SYDVKM. The CDR3 totals 14 residues. Trimming stripped 5 bases from V and 7 bases from J, with 18 bases between. CDR3 sequence reads: CASSQQGRLREQYF. Here the CDR3 DNA reads TGTGCCAGCAGTCAACAGGGCCGACTACGAGAGCAGTACTTC.

This clone showed up just a few times. This sequence joins TRBV7-2 and TRBJ1-2, with a weak D call TRBD1 (6 bases). Between the trimmed V and J ends, which lost 5 bases and 2 bases, there was a span of 15 bases. The CDR3 contains 15 residues. The germline V gene encodes CDR1 SGHTA and CDR2 FQGNSA. CDR3 sequence: CASSQGGSPNYGYTF. CDR3 nucleotide sequence: TGTGCCAGCAGCCAAGGGGGTTCACCCAACTATGGCTACACCTTC. The full variable domain, with the rest looked up from reference TRBV7-2 and TRBJ1-2, is GAGVSQSPSNKVTEKGKDVELRCDPISGHTALYWYRQSLGQGLEFLIYFQGNSAPDKSGLPSDRFSAERTGGSVSTLTIQRTQQEDSAVYLCASSQGGSPNYGYTFGSGTRLTVV.

The rearrangement joins TRBV28 to TRBJ1-5, with D unclear. V was pared by 3 bases and J by 11 bases, with 8 bases between. Germline CDR1 and CDR2: MDHEN and SYDVKM. The CDR3 has 11 residues. In DNA, the CDR3 is TGTGCCAGCAGTTTGGCCGGGACCCAGCATTTT. It specifies CASSLAGTQHF.

The sample holds a few counts of this clone. The chain combines TRBV30 with TRBJ1-5, with 9 nucleotides matching TRBD1. V dropped 4 bases and J dropped 6; count of bases not matched to a gene: 7. Germline values: CDR1 GTSNPN, CDR2 SVGIG (reference sequence). This CDR3 is built from 14 residues. For the CDR3, the DNA is TGTGCCTGGAATAGACAGGGGGTCCGTCAGCCCCAGCATTTT. Translating it yields CAWNRQGVRQPQHF.

There are a few counts of this clone. V gene TRBV7-2 combines with J gene TRBJ2-1, with D tentatively TRBD1 (5 bases). Trimming pared 5 bases from V and 4 bases from J, leaving 15 bases between. The CDR3 extends over 15 amino acids. CDR1 and CDR2 from the germline V gene are SGHTA and FQGNSA. CDR3 loop: CASSRQFTGYNEQFF. The CDR3 DNA sequence: TGTGCCAGCAGCCGCCAGTTTACAGGTTACAATGAGCAGTTCTTC. Together with reference TRBV7-2 and TRBJ2-1, the CDR3 gives the full variable domain: GAGVSQSPSNKVTEKGKDVELRCDPISGHTALYWYRQSLGQGLEFLIYFQGNSAPDKSGLPSDRFSAERTGGSVSTLTIQRTQQEDSAVYLCASSRQFTGYNEQFFGPGTRLTVL.

The J gene is TRBJ2-3, the V gene TRBV4-1; 7 bases agree with TRBD1. The germline gives CDR1 MGHRA, CDR2 YSYEKL. The J segment lost 0 bases and the V segment lost 1 base, leaving 7 bases of the junction unmatched. The CDR3 covers 17 residues. The CDR3 is CASSQGTGQFSTDTQYF. DNA of the CDR3: TGCGCCAGCAGCCAAGGGACAGGACAGTTTAGCACAGATACGCAGTATTTT.

This chain links TRBV6-1 with TRBJ2-7; D unclear. The CDR3 sequence is 14 residues long. Germline CDR1 reads MNHNS; CDR2 reads SASEGT. Trimming shortened V by 1 base and J by 3 bases, and 10 bases separated the two germline ends. Written as DNA, the CDR3 is TGTGCCAGCAGTGAAGGAAACAGATTCTACGAGCAGTACTTC. Its protein is CASSEGNRFYEQYF.

This clone was counted between two and nine times. The chain carries TRBV4-1 and TRBJ1-1; 8 nucleotides align to TRBD1. CDR1 and CDR2 from the germline V gene are MGHRA and YSYEKL. Unmatched junction bases numbered 8, after V lost 4 bases and J lost 1 base. The CDR3 is 16 amino acids. CDR3 region: CASSPPDRVGNTEAFF. CDR3 bases: TGCGCCAGCAGCCCTCCGGACAGGGTCGGGAACACTGAAGCTTTCTTT.

Only a few counts were recorded for this clone. This chain joins TRBV14 and TRBJ2-1, with D maybe TRBD1 (6 bases). Germline V lookup: CDR1 SGHDN, CDR2 FVKESK. CDR3 length equals 16 residues. The germline V and J ends were trimmed by 0 bases and 3 bases, with 12 bases remaining between them. In DNA, the CDR3 is TGTGCCAGCAGCCAAGACCAGGGGTCCCACTACAATGAGCAGTTCTTC. It translates to CASSQDQGSHYNEQFF.

This clone was seen only a few times. The gene calls are TRBV5-6 and TRBJ2-2; 8 positions agree with TRBD1. J was trimmed by 7 bases and V by 4 bases; bases with no gene match: 9. CDR3 size: 15 residues. Germline CDR1 and CDR2: SGHDT and YYEEEE. The CDR3 here is CASSPQTGALGELFF. The DNA for the CDR3 is TGTGCCAGCAGCCCACAGACAGGGGCTCTCGGGGAGCTGTTTTTT.

This clone was detected only a few times. The chain is built from TRBV30 and TRBJ2-7, with TRBD1 matching 9 bases. The CDR3 length is 15 residues. Germline trimming cut 3 bases from V and 5 bases from J; bases unmatched to any gene: 11. CDR1 GTSNPN and CDR2 SVGIG come from the germline V gene (reference sequence). This CDR3 is CAWRYRGTGTHEQYF. The CDR3 coding sequence is TGTGCCTGGAGATACAGGGGGACAGGGACCCACGAGCAGTACTTC.

This clone was counted only a few times. The gene calls are TRBV7-9 and TRBJ2-1; D is unresolved. V lost 0 bases and J 12 bases, leaving 9 bases between the germline ends. Germline CDR1 reads SEHNR; CDR2 reads FQNEAQ (reference sequence). The CDR3 has 12 amino acids. Here the CDR3 reads CASSLAHYSQFF. The CDR3 DNA is TGTGCCAGCAGCTTAGCGCACTATTCGCAGTTCTTC.

This clone occurred a few times. This chain links TRBV7-8 with TRBJ2-5, with a possible D match to TRBD2 (5 bases). Germline CDR1 reads SGHVS; CDR2 reads FQNEAQ. The CDR3 consists of 18 residues. The V and J ends lost 4 bases and 1 base respectively, with 22 bases between them. The CDR3 reads CASSSRPGGTTLQETQYF. The CDR3 DNA sequence: TGTGCCAGCAGCTCGCGACCCGGAGGCACGACCCTCCAAGAGACCCAGTACTTC.

The rearrangement uses TRBV7-8 and TRBJ2-7, with D possibly matching TRBD1 (6 bases). CDR3 length: 15 residues. Trimming pared 3 bases from V and 3 bases from J, leaving 15 bases between. Germline V gene lookup returns CDR1 SGHVS and CDR2 FQNEAQ. In DNA, the CDR3 is TGTGCCAGCAGCTTCCGACAGGAGGTTCGCTACGAGCAGTACTTC. The encoded protein is CASSFRQEVRYEQYF.

This clone was counted between two and nine times. The V and J genes are TRBV5-1 and TRBJ2-1; maybe TRBD1 (5 bases). CDR3 length: 17 residues. V shed 1 base and J shed 5 bases, with 19 bases lying between them. Germline assignment: CDR1 SGHRS and CDR2 YFSETQ. The CDR3 region is CASSLFLVAKGDNEQFF. The CDR3, as DNA: TGCGCCAGCAGCTTGTTCTTGGTGGCGAAAGGGGACAATGAGCAGTTCTTC. Supplemented by reference TRBV5-1 and TRBJ2-1, the full variable domain reads KAGVTQTPRYLIKTRGQQVTLSCSPISGHRSVSWYQQTPGQGLQFLFEYFSETQRNKGNFPGRFSGRQFSNSRSEMNVSTLELGDSALYLCASSLFLVAKGDNEQFFGPGTRLTVL.

This chain joins TRBV14 and TRBJ2-3, with TRBD2 matching over 9 bases. Germline values: CDR1 SGHDN, CDR2 FVKESK. Unmatched junction bases numbered 3, after V lost 2 bases and J lost 3 bases. This CDR3 is 15 amino acids long. This chain's CDR3 is CASSQRLAGTDTQYF. As DNA, the CDR3 is TGTGCCAGCAGCCAAAGGCTAGCGGGAACAGATACGCAGTATTTT.

This clone has just a few counts. The V call is TRBV18, the J call TRBJ2-7; 8 bases match TRBD1. This CDR3 is built from 14 residues. CDR1 and CDR2 from the germline V gene are KGHSH and LQKENI. The J segment lost 2 bases and the V segment lost 8 bases, leaving 8 bases of the junction unmatched. Written as DNA, the CDR3 is TGTGCCAGCCAAACGGGACAGGTCCCCTACGAGCAGTACTTC. It is translated as CASQTGQVPYEQYF.